The 27 T cell receptor beta chains presented below share a single source sample, sequenced in a study of T cell responses to AZD1222 COVID-19 vaccine. Assay used: immunoSEQ multiplex PCR; TCRdb lists only in-frame clones, some missing. The data show about 120,000 clones, almost 95% seen once. The material was peripheral blood, obtained on day 0 of AZD1222 vaccination. The receptors derive from an adult in good health.

The chain carries TRBV11-3 and TRBJ1-2; maybe TRBD1 (5 bases). The V gene's germline CDR1 is SGHNT and CDR2 YENEEA. The CDR3 sequence is 13 residues long. The V and J ends lost 3 bases and 6 bases respectively, with 11 bases between them. Here the CDR3 DNA reads TGTGCCAGCAGCTTCGGCAGGGTCGATGGCTACACCTTC. Translating it yields CASSFGRVDGYTF.

This clone has a single count. This sequence joins TRBV7-8 and TRBJ2-1; D might be TRBD1 (6 bases). CDR3 length: 16 residues. Trimming removed 5 bases from V and 3 bases from J, with 17 bases in between. The germline CDR1 and CDR2 sequences are SGHVS and FQNEAQ. The CDR3 sequence: CASSPIGGAFYNEQFF. The CDR3 nucleotides read TGTGCCAGCAGCCCCATAGGGGGAGCCTTCTACAATGAGCAGTTCTTC.

This chain joins TRBV6-5 and TRBJ1-3; possible D gene TRBD1, 5 bases. Germline-derived CDR1 and CDR2 are MNHEY and SVGAGI. This CDR3 region has 14 residues. Trimming stripped 5 bases from V and 6 bases from J, with 14 bases between. The CDR3 coding sequence is TGTGCCAGCAGTCCCTCTAGCGGGGCAAACACCATATATTTT. Its translation: CASSPSSGANTIYF.

In regard to this clone: The sample contains more than one DNA sequence encoding this CDR3. The chain uses TRBV12-3 or TRBV12-4 and TRBJ1-1; D gene unclear. The CDR3 is 13 residues long. The V gene lost 2 bases and the J gene lost 2 bases, with 6 bases spanning the gap. This CDR3 reads CASSLTANTEAFF. DNA of the CDR3: TGTGCCAGCAGTTTAACGGCCAACACTGAAGCTTTCTTT.

This clone was seen once. The chain has TRBV5-1 and TRBJ2-1; 9 bases map to TRBD2. Per germline, CDR1 SGHRS and CDR2 YFSETQ. This CDR3 is built from 15 residues. V shed 0 bases and J 10 bases; nucleotides not matched to a gene: 8. This CDR3 reads CASSLAASGVGEQFF. In DNA, the CDR3 is TGCGCCAGCAGCTTGGCAGCTAGCGGGGTGGGCGAGCAGTTCTTC.

The rearrangement links TRBV4-3 to TRBJ2-1, with D perhaps TRBD1 (5 bases). Trimming removed 1 base from V and 0 bases from J, with 16 bases in between. The CDR3 consists of 18 residues. Germline CDR1 is LGHNA and CDR2 is YSLEER. The CDR3 coding sequence is TGCGCCAGCAGCCAAGGCCCAGGGCCAGGGTACTCCTACAATGAGCAGTTCTTC. It codes for CASSQGPGPGYSYNEQFF.

The chain is built from TRBV7-2 and TRBJ1-5; no clear D. CDR3 length: 15 amino acids. CDR1 and CDR2 (germline): SGHTA, FQGNSA. V lost 6 bases and J lost 3, with 15 bases in between. Written as DNA, the CDR3 is TGTGCCAGCAGTCTCAATGAGGGTTTCAATCAGCCCCAGCATTTT. This sequence encodes CASSLNEGFNQPQHF.

The genes are TRBV10-1 and TRBJ1-2, with a tentative D call TRBD1 (5 bases). The CDR3 runs to 16 residues. The germline V and J ends were trimmed by 6 bases and 3 bases, with 20 bases remaining between them. CDR1 is WNHNN, CDR2 SYGVQD, per germline (reference sequence). CDR3 protein: CASRISPPGTDYGYTF. Written as DNA, the CDR3 is TGCGCCAGCAGAATCTCTCCCCCCGGGACGGACTATGGCTACACCTTC.

There are a few counts of this clone. V is TRBV18 and J is TRBJ1-2; TRBD1 aligns across 8 bases. This CDR3 is built from 14 residues. Germline V lookup: CDR1 KGHSH, CDR2 LQKENI. Losses at the gene ends were 6 bases for V and 2 bases for J; bases not matched to a gene: 5. As DNA, the CDR3 is TGTGCCAGCTCTCCAGGGGGCCGGAACTATGGCTACACCTTC. As protein: CASSPGGRNYGYTF.

This chain links TRBV29-1 with TRBJ1-2; D might be TRBD1 (6 bases). Trimming removed 7 bases from V and 1 base from J, with 10 bases in between. Germline V CDR1 and CDR2: SQVTM, ANQGSEA. CDR3 size: 12 residues. CDR3 region: CSGQGNNYGYTF. CDR3 coding DNA: TGCAGCGGGCAGGGGAATAACTATGGCTACACCTTC.

The CDR3 sequence is CASSLLWTGMNTEAFF. CDR3 nucleotide sequence: TGTGCCAGCAGTTTATTGTGGACAGGGATGAACACTGAAGCTTTCTTT. V is TRBV27 and J is TRBJ1-1, with 8 bases that match TRBD1. The germline V gene encodes CDR1 MNHEY and CDR2 SMNVEV (reference sequence). CDR3 length equals 16 residues. J gave up 0 bases and V 1 base, and 4 bases lay outside the gene matches.

CDR3 DNA sequence: TGTGCCAGCAGTTACGAGCAGGGAAACACCATATATTTT. Its translation is CASSYEQGNTIYF. V and J are TRBV6-5 and TRBJ1-3, with D uncertain. This CDR3 has 13 amino acids. The V end was cut by 2 bases, the J end by 4 bases, with 6 bases between. Per germline, CDR1 MNHEY and CDR2 SVGAGI.

This clone was seen only a few times. The CDR3 region has the DNA TGTGCCTGGAGTCTCCAATATGGCTACACCTTC. Its protein is CAWSLQYGYTF. The J gene is TRBJ1-2, the V gene TRBV30, with D unclear. The CDR3 loop spans 11 amino acids. Deletions cut 2 bases from V and 5 bases from J, with 6 bases between. The germline gives CDR1 GTSNPN, CDR2 SVGIG (reference sequence).

In this sample, this clone turned up once. The chain employs TRBV9 and TRBJ2-1; TRBD2 agrees at 8 bases. The ends lost 4 bases at V and 4 bases at J; junction bases unmatched: 10. The CDR3 is made up of 16 amino acids. The germline V gene has CDR1 SGDLS and CDR2 YYNGEE. This CDR3 reads CASSTRSGNLYNEQFF. CDR3 DNA sequence: TGTGCCAGCAGCACACGTAGCGGGAACCTATACAATGAGCAGTTCTTC.

J is TRBJ2-3 and V is TRBV4-3, with 8 bases fitting TRBD2. Germline V gives CDR1 LGHNA, CDR2 YSLEER. This CDR3 is built from 19 residues. V gave up 1 base and J gave up 1 base; unmatched junction bases: 13. CDR3 DNA sequence: TGCGCCAGCAGCCAAGTTCTTAGCGGGAAGGGGAGCGGCACAGATACGCAGTATTTT. It is translated as CASSQVLSGKGSGTDTQYF.

J is TRBJ1-2 and V is TRBV4-1; 8 bases agree with TRBD1. CDR3 length equals 16 residues. Looked up from germline, CDR1 is MGHRA and CDR2 is YSYEKL. J gave up 2 bases and V 3 bases, and 8 bases lay outside the gene matches. The CDR3 region is CASSQTTGGKNYGYTF. Here the CDR3 DNA reads TGCGCCAGCAGCCAGACAACAGGGGGAAAGAACTATGGCTACACCTTC.

This rearrangement joins TRBV29-1 to TRBJ1-5; no clear D. CDR3 length equals 17 residues. Germline-derived CDR1 and CDR2 are SQVTM and ANQGSEA. V lost 0 bases and J 3 bases, leaving 18 bases between the germline ends. The DNA for the CDR3 is TGCAGCGTTGAAGATAAGATGGAGGGAGAGGACAATCAGCCCCAGCATTTT. This encodes CSVEDKMEGEDNQPQHF.

This rearrangement joins TRBV3-1 (or the pseudogene TRBV3-2) to TRBJ1-1; D may be TRBD1 (5 bases). The CDR3 covers 14 residues. V shed 8 bases and J shed 11 bases, with 24 bases lying between them. CDR1 and CDR2 from the germline V gene are LGHDT and YNNKEL (reference sequence). The CDR3 loop reads CASLPGEGSDGAFF. DNA for the CDR3: TGTGCCAGCCTTCCGGGGGAGGGATCCGACGGGGCTTTCTTT.

This chain links TRBV29-1 with TRBJ2-5; D not resolved. The V end lost 1 base, the J end lost 1 base, and 7 bases lay between the germline ends. Germline CDR1 SQVTM, CDR2 ANQGSEA. The CDR3 loop spans 13 amino acids. CDR3 amino acids: CSVEGPSQETQYF. DNA for the CDR3: TGCAGCGTTGAAGGCCCGTCCCAAGAGACCCAGTACTTC.

CDR3 loop: CASSLSTGGNEKLFF. CDR3 nucleotides: TGTGCCAGCTCACTCTCGACAGGGGGTAATGAAAAACTGTTTTTT. The chain combines TRBV18 with TRBJ1-4, with 9 positions matching TRBD1. Germline CDR1 is KGHSH and CDR2 is LQKENI. The J segment lost 4 bases and the V segment lost 4 bases, leaving 4 bases of the junction unmatched. The CDR3 loop spans 15 amino acids.

The chain joins TRBV6-6 to TRBJ2-7; perhaps TRBD1 as D (6 bases). Trimming left V 6 bases short and J 2 bases short, with 8 bases between. The CDR3 is 12 residues long. The germline V gene encodes CDR1 MNHNY and CDR2 SVGAGI (reference sequence). The CDR3 DNA follows: TGTGCCAGCAGCGGACAGACCTACGAGCAGTACTTC. Translation: CASSGQTYEQYF.

The chain has TRBV7-2 and TRBJ2-7; TRBD1 or TRBD2 may be the D gene (5 bases each). The CDR3 sequence is 15 residues long. Trimming removed 5 bases at V and 6 bases at J, with 20 bases between. CDR1 SGHTA and CDR2 FQGNSA come from the germline V gene. The CDR3 DNA reads as TGTGCCAGCAGCCAGGGCGGGTCCCGGTTAGGCGAGCAGTACGTC. Amino acid sequence: CASSQGGSRLGEQYV.

V gene TRBV19 combines with J gene TRBJ1-4; 10 nucleotides agree with TRBD1. Germline CDR1 is LNHDA and CDR2 is SQIVND (reference sequence). The V segment lost 7 bases and the J segment 12 bases; nucleotides outside the gene matches: 14. The CDR3 is made up of 15 amino acids. In DNA form, the CDR3 reads TGTGCCAGTAAATTCCGGGACAGGGGTCTTGGGGAACTGTTTTTT. Its translation is CASKFRDRGLGELFF.

The V call is TRBV5-1, the J call TRBJ2-1; D is perhaps TRBD2 (5 bases). V dropped 4 bases and J dropped 0 bases, with 14 bases sitting between them. The CDR3 consists of 16 residues. CDR1 is SGHRS, CDR2 YFSETQ, per germline. CDR3: CASSPTGLVSYNEQFF. The CDR3 bases are TGCGCCAGCAGCCCGACCGGACTCGTCTCCTACAATGAGCAGTTCTTC.

This clone was detected only a few times. The chain combines TRBV6-6 with TRBJ1-6, with D hard to call. Germline CDR1 MNHNY, CDR2 SVGAGI (reference sequence). The CDR3 is 14 amino acids. V dropped 7 bases and J dropped 8 bases, with 15 bases sitting between them. In DNA form, the CDR3 reads TGTGCCAGCAAGTTAGGTCCTCTAGATTCACCCCTCCACTTT. Its translation: CASKLGPLDSPLHF.

This clone was found once. The gene calls are TRBV5-1 and TRBJ1-2, with D possibly matching TRBD1 (6 bases). The CDR3 length is 16 residues. The germline V gene has CDR1 SGHRS and CDR2 YFSETQ. Trimming removed 0 bases at V and 4 bases at J, with 16 bases between. CDR3 region: CASSLAGGGGTYGYTF. CDR3 nucleotide sequence: TGCGCCAGCAGCTTGGCCGGAGGGGGGGGGACCTATGGCTACACCTTC.

The V call is TRBV15, the J call TRBJ1-4, with unresolved D. The germline gives CDR1 LNHNV, CDR2 YYDKDF (reference sequence). Trimming shortened V by 8 bases and J by 6 bases, and 7 bases separated the two germline ends. The CDR3 is 11 amino acids. CDR3 DNA sequence: TGTGCCACCTTCGGGGATGAAAAACTGTTTTTT. Translating it yields CATFGDEKLFF. The complete variable domain, with remaining parts taken from reference TRBV15 and TRBJ1-4, reads DAMVIQNPRYQVTQFGKPVTLSCSQTLNHNVMYWYQQKSSQAPKLLFHYYDKDFNNEADTPDNFQSRRPNTSFCFLDIRSPGLGDTAMYLCATFGDEKLFFGSGTQLSVL.